The clone carrying this TCR beta chain appeared a few times. Its antigen remains unknown. The data were taken from a study of CD4 T cells in relation to SARS-CoV-2 and coronaviruses. This CDR3 is 17 amino acids long. In germline, CDR1 is KGHSH, CDR2 LQKENI. V lost 3 bases and J lost 6; bases outside the gene matches: 14. Before the COVID-19 pandemic, during about 2011-2019, CD4+ T cells were taken from unexposed donors. After roughly 9 days of culture, CD4+ T cells were isolated. Generated by immunoSEQ multiplex PCR, the TCRdb table keeps only in-frame clones and is missing some. The sample includes 18,000 or so clones, about 70% of them seen just once.

Input material: CD4+ T cells from PBMCs, cultured in vitro. This receptor was identified in a human donor in good health. The chain is built from TRBV18 and TRBJ2-1, with 7 bases fitting TRBD1. Here the CDR3 reads CASSPQGRTGQANEQFF. As DNA, the CDR3 is TGTGCCAGCTCACCCCAAGGTCGGACAGGCCAAGCCAATGAGCAGTTCTTC.